This T cell receptor (beta chain) was documented in a study of response to subunit inactivated influenza vaccine listed by TCRdb under 2018. Study-level background: To follow how T cells responded to a trivalent subunit inactivated influenza vaccine, the researchers relied on deep quantitative profiling of the T cell receptor repertoire.

From the cysteine through the phenylalanine, the CDR3 covers 15 amino acids. The kept DNA is CDR3 alone, 45 bases in frame from the first base. For this chain, trimming is 8 bases at the V end and 2 bases at the J end, and the number of junction bases without a gene match is 6. This clonotype was found a few times. Its target antigen remains unknown. No much larger clone is present one base from it, and per-base qualities are unavailable. The receptor library was made with RT-PCR. TCRdb shows the sequencer as Illumina HiSeq 2500. Using fastp at Q25 and MiXCR, TCRdb reprocessed the public reads and kept productive beta chains. Rows with one shared CDR3 protein collapse into an entry with the most common genes and DNA. For this sample there are about 650,000 distinct CDR3 sequences; 15% to 18% appear just once. 11% of the sample comes from the top ten. Paper-wide results and their limitations: According to the authors, only a limited number of new T cells may be recruited by each seasonal influenza vaccination.

The TCR was taken from a man aged 50-59 years who received an inactivated influenza vaccine. Donor details come from another sample of the same person, matched by shared clones. Recombination joined TRBV12-3 or TRBV12-4 with TRBJ2-1, and 10 bases in between align with TRBD1. The sequences come from PBMCs from blood, collected about 13 days after vaccination. At the DNA level, the sequence is TGTGCCAGCGACGGAGGACAGGGGGCCTACAATGAGCAGTTCTTC. Its amino acids are CASDGGQGAYNEQFF.